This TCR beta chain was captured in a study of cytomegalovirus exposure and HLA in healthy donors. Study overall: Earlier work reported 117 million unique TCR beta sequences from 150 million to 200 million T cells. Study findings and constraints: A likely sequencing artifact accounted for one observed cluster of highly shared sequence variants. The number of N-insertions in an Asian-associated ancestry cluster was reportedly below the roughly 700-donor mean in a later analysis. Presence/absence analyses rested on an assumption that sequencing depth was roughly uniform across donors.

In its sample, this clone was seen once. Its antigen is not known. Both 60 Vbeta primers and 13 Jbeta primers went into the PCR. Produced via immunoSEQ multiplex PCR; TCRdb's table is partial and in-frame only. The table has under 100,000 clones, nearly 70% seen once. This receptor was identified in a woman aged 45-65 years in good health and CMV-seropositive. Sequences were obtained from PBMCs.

The CDR3 region is CASSPRVPGQGLNEKLFF. CDR3 nucleotide sequence: TGTGCCAGCTCACCGAGAGTCCCGGGACAAGGACTTAATGAAAAACTGTTTTTT. This chain uses TRBV18 with TRBJ1-4, with a possible D match to TRBD1 (6 bases). Between the trimmed V and J ends, which lost 3 bases and 4 bases, there was a span of 21 bases. Germline V gene data show CDR1 as KGHSH and CDR2 as LQKENI. The CDR3 is 18 residues long.